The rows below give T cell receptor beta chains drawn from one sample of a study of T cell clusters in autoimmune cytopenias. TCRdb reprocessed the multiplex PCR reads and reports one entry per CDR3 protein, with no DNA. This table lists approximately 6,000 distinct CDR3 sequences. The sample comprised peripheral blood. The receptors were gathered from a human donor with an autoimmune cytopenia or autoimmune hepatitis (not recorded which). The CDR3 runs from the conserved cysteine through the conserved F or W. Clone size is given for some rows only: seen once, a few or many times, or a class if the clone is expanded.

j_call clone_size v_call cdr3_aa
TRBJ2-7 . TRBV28 CASRDRVGYEQYF
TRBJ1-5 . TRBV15 CATSSPRQGGVGQPQHF
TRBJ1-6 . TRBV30 CAWNPSRRGLKESPLHF
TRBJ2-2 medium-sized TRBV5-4 CASSQGGTGNTGELFF
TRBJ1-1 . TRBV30 CAWIQVGGTEAFF
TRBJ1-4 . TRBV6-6 CASGGADYSTNEKLFF
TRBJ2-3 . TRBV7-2 CASSPFGGSTDTQYF
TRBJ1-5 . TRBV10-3 CAISEAENQPQHF
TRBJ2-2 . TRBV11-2 CASGMGGLKAAGELFF
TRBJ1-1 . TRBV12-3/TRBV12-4 CASTDGQGGYTEAFF
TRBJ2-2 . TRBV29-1 CSVERPGELFF
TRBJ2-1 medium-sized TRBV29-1 CSVDVGTGVNEQFF
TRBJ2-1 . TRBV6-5 CASSYSLNEQFF
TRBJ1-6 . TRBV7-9 CASSPLAADNSPLHF
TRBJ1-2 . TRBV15 CATSRDNMRDGYTF
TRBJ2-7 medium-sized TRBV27 CASSLSARLGDQQYF
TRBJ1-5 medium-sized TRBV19 CASSILGMAQPQHF
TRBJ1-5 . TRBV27 CASSSLGQGTNQPQHF
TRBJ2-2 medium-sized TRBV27 CASSPLATGELFF
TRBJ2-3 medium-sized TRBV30 CAWSIGGVDTQYF
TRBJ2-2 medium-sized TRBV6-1 CASSPKGPGVNTGELFF
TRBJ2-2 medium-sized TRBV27 CASSPGLEREELFF
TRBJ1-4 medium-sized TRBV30 CAWRGLNEKLFF
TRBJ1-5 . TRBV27 CASSPGNDEQPQHF
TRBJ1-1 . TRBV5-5 CASSPNPGLAFF
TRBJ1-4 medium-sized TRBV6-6 CASSGTGTGGEKLFF
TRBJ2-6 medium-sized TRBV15 CATSAPVPGANVLTF
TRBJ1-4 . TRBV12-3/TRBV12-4 CASSLGLRLGNEKLFF
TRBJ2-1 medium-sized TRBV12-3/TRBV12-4 CASTRWTPNEQFF
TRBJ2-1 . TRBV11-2 CASSLDLGQGPEQFF
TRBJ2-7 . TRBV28 CASSTPGQGVSYEQYF
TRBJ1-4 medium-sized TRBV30 CAWSGTVATNEKLFF
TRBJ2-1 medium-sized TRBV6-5 CASSPLAGGRHNEQFF
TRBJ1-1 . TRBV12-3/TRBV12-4 CASSPSVRAGAEAFF
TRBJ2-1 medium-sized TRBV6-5 CASSRTVSSYNEQFF
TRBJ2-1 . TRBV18 CASSPGTGFNEQFF
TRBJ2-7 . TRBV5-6 CASSPGHAYEQYF
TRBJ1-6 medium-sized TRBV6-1 CASSVDRGNSPLHF
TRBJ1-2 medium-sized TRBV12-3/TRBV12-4 CASSLGGSPRAGYTF
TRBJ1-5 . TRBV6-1 CASSEARGQVIHSNQPQHF
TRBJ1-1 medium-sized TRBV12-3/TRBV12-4 CASFLRIMNTEAFF
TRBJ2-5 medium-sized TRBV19 CASSIGGNKETQYF
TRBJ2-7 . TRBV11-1 CASSSAGGPSYEQYF